A selection of T cell receptor beta chains follows, all from one sample in a study of shared clonotypes between healthy human individuals. Method: immunoSEQ multiplex PCR; TCRdb's copy keeps in-frame clones and lacks some. The table records millions of clones, more than 90% of them present only once. Input material: naive CD4+ T cells sorted from blood. The origin of the receptors is a man aged 18 to 35 in good health. Each CDR3 is given with its conserved first and last residue. The D gene is left open where the match is weak. Rows give clone size only sometimes, using once, few, many, or a class for an expanded clone.

TRBV4-2	TRBD2	TRBJ2-1	-	TGTGCCAGCAGCCAAGAAATGGTACTAGCGGGGGCATCCTACAATGAGCAGTTCTTC	CASSQEMVLAGASYNEQFF
TRBV11-2	-	TRBJ2-3	-	TGTGCCAGCAGACCGATCAGCGGGCCCCGCACAGATACGCAGTATTTT	CASRPISGPRTDTQYF
TRBV10-2	TRBD2	TRBJ2-3	once	TGCGCCAGCAGTGGGACGCGGACAGGAAATGCGCGGGAGGGCCAATATACGCAGTATTTT	CASSGTRTGNAREGQYTQYF
TRBV10-3	-	TRBJ2-7	-	TGTGCCATCAGTGAGGGCTACGAGCAGTACTTC	CAISEGYEQYF
TRBV6-1	-	TRBJ1-5	-	TGTGCCAGCAGTGAATGGGGCTCCCGGCCCCAGCATTTT	CASSEWGSRPQHF
TRBV7-9	TRBD1	TRBJ2-1	-	TGTGCCAGCAGCTTAGCGCTGGCAGGGGGCTGGAATGAGCAGTTCTTC	CASSLALAGGWNEQFF
TRBV5-1	-	TRBJ2-2	-	TGCGCCAGCTACAGGAGCCCAAACCCACAGAACACCGGGGAGCTGTTTTTT	CASYRSPNPQNTGELFF
TRBV7-2	-	TRBJ2-7	-	TGTGCCAGCAGCTCCCAGCCAGGACCCACTGTAGAGCAGTACTTC	CASSSQPGPTVEQYF
TRBV18	-	TRBJ2-1	-	TGTGCCAGCTCACCACCGTCGCAGGGGCTAATGGGGAATGAGCAGTTCTTC	CASSPPSQGLMGNEQFF
TRBV19	-	TRBJ2-6	-	TGTGCCAGCGAGCGAGGGGCTGGGGCCAACGTCCTGACTTTC	CASERGAGANVLTF
TRBV29-1	TRBD1	TRBJ2-6	-	TGCAGCGTAGTTACCGGGACAGGGTTTCGGTACGGGGCCAACGTCCTGACTTTC	CSVVTGTGFRYGANVLTF
TRBV6-5	TRBD1	TRBJ1-2	-	TGTGCCAGCAGTACCTACAGGGGGGCCTATGGCTACACCTTC	CASSTYRGAYGYTF
TRBV4-1	-	TRBJ1-2	once	TGCGCCAGCAGCCAAGTAGGGGTTACAATGGGCTACACCTTC	CASSQVGVTMGYTF
TRBV27	-	TRBJ2-7	-	TGTGCCAGCAGTCCCCGACAGAATAACCCGGGGCAGTACTTC	CASSPRQNNPGQYF
TRBV7-9	-	TRBJ1-2	-	TGTGCCAGCAGCCGCCAGGGGTCTACCGGTGGCTACACCTTC	CASSRQGSTGGYTF
TRBV19	-	TRBJ2-3	-	TGTGCCAGTAGTCCAGGGGTAAGAGATACGCAGTATTTT	CASSPGVRDTQYF
TRBV19	-	TRBJ2-1	once	TGTGCCAGTAGTATAGATCGAGGCAGCTCCTACAATGAGCAGTTCTTC	CASSIDRGSSYNEQFF
TRBV10-3	TRBD1	TRBJ1-1	once	TGTGCCACCGGGGGACAGCTGAACACTGAAGCTTTCTTT	CATGGQLNTEAFF
TRBV15	-	TRBJ2-3	-	TGTGCCACCAGCAGAGATCTTGCCGATACGCAGTATTTT	CATSRDLADTQYF
TRBV18	-	TRBJ2-3	-	TGTGCCAGCTCACCAAGTAGCACAGATACGCAGTATTTT	CASSPSSTDTQYF
TRBV7-8	-	TRBJ2-7	-	TGTGCCAGCAGCTGGGGTGCACAGAACAACATCCACGAGCAGTACTTC	CASSWGAQNNIHEQYF
TRBV5-1	-	TRBJ2-7	-	TGCGCCAGCACCCCACCCGGTTCCGGAGCCTACGAGCAGTACTTC	CASTPPGSGAYEQYF
TRBV28	-	TRBJ1-2	-	TGTGCCAGCAGTTTAGAAGGGAGAAACTATGGCTACACCTTC	CASSLEGRNYGYTF
TRBV7-8	TRBD2	TRBJ2-3	-	TGTGCCAGCAGCCTGATGACCGGGACTAGCGGGAGGTCAGATACGCAGTATTTT	CASSLMTGTSGRSDTQYF
TRBV21-1	-	TRBJ1-1	-	TGTGCCAGCAGTACCGGGACACTACCACGGCACCCTGAAGCTTTCTTT	CASSTGTLPRHPEAFF
TRBV6-6	TRBD1	TRBJ2-2	-	TGTGCCAGCAGTATCCGGGACAGGGTAGACACCGGGGAGCTGTTTTTT	CASSIRDRVDTGELFF
TRBV5-1	TRBD2	TRBJ2-5	-	TGCGCCAGCAGCTTGGGAGGATCGGGGACTAGCGGGCGAAGGGTCCAAGAGACCCAGTACTTC	CASSLGGSGTSGRRVQETQYF
TRBV11-3	-	TRBJ2-5	-	TGTGCCAGCAGCTTATATCGGGGCTATCAAGAGACCCAGTACTTC	CASSLYRGYQETQYF
TRBV7-2	-	TRBJ2-5	-	TGTGCCAGCAGTTACTTCGGGGAGACCCAGTACTTC	CASSYFGETQYF
TRBV2	TRBD1	TRBJ2-2	-	TGTGCCAGCAGCACGGGACAGACCGGGGAGCTGTTTTTT	CASSTGQTGELFF
TRBV4-1	TRBD2	TRBJ2-3	-	TGCGCCAGCAGCCAAGATCAATGGGCTAGCGGGGGGGATACGCAGTATTTT	CASSQDQWASGGDTQYF
TRBV5-4	TRBD1	TRBJ2-5	-	TGTGCCAGCAGCCCGGGGACAGGGGTTAAAGAGACCCAGTACTTC	CASSPGTGVKETQYF
TRBV10-2	-	TRBJ2-5	-	TGCGCCAGCACCGCCCGGGCTTTACAAGAGACCCAGTACTTC	CASTARALQETQYF
TRBV5-1	-	TRBJ2-1	-	TGCGCCAGCAAAATTAGCAGATACAATGAGCAGTTCTTC	CASKISRYNEQFF
TRBV2	-	TRBJ1-2	-	TGTGCCAGCTCGACAGCTAACTATGGCTACACCTTC	CASSTANYGYTF
TRBV28	TRBD1	TRBJ2-7	-	TGTGCCAGCACCAAAGCGGGGACAGGGATCTACGAGCAGTACTTC	CASTKAGTGIYEQYF
TRBV30	-	TRBJ2-1	-	TGTGCCAGCATAGCCCAATACAATGAGCAGTTCTTC	CASIAQYNEQFF
TRBV5-1	TRBD1	TRBJ2-5	-	TGCGCCAGCAGCTCCGGACAGGGGGAGACCCAGTACTTC	CASSSGQGETQYF
TRBV10-3	-	TRBJ1-1	-	TGTGCCATCAGTGTGTTGTCGGCGAACACTGAAGCTTTCTTT	CAISVLSANTEAFF
TRBV6-5	-	TRBJ1-6	few	TGTGCCAGCCGGAAAAGGACCGAACCCAGCTCACCCCTCCACTTT	CASRKRTEPSSPLHF
TRBV4-1	-	TRBJ1-1	-	TGCGCCAGCAGCCAAGAAGGTACCAAAGGCGCTGAAGCTTTCTTT	CASSQEGTKGAEAFF
TRBV6-1	-	TRBJ2-6	once	TGTGCCAGCAGTGAACCTTCATCTGGGGCCAACGTCCTGACTTTC	CASSEPSSGANVLTF
TRBV27	-	TRBJ1-2	-	TGTGCCAGCAGGAAAGGGGGGAAACACCTTCTCTATGGCTACACCTTC	CASRKGGKHLLYGYTF
TRBV7-2	-	TRBJ2-7	-	TGTGCCAGCAGCCTTCAGGGCGGGGCCCCCTACGAGCAGTACTTC	CASSLQGGAPYEQYF
TRBV30	-	TRBJ1-1	-	TGTGCCCGGAGTGTACGGACGAACACTGAAGCTTTCTTT	CARSVRTNTEAFF
TRBV19	-	TRBJ1-4	-	TGTGCCAGTAGTATCGGAGGGCCGGAAAAACTGTTTTTT	CASSIGGPEKLFF
TRBV2	-	TRBJ1-6	-	TGTGCGCAGCAGGCGGTTCCCTATAATTCACCCCTCCACTTT	CAQQAVPYNSPLHF
TRBV4-1	TRBD1	TRBJ2-1	-	TGCGCCAGCAGCCAAGGACAGGGTTCTGAGCAGTTCTTC	CASSQGQGSEQFF